Shown below are 22 T cell receptor beta chains from a single sample sequenced in a study of identical twins. TCRdb re-called the 5' RACE reads through MiXCR, storing one row per CDR3 protein. The data contain under 900,000 distinct CDR3 sequences, around a sixth of them singletons. These same data were also listed under a study on T cells expressing NK-cell markers.

The sequenced material came from PBMCs. The receptors shown here come from a woman younger than 35 in good health.

The V gene is TRBV4-2, the J gene TRBJ2-1; 10 bases are a match to TRBD2. Germline V gene lookup returns CDR1 LGHNA and CDR2 YNFKEQ. The CDR3 is made up of 18 amino acids. With 0 bases clipped from V and 4 bases from J, the junction kept 9 bases outside the gene matches. Written as DNA, the CDR3 is TGTGCCAGCAGCCAAGATTTAGGGGTAGCGGGAGGTTACAATGAGCAGTTCTTC. It encodes CASSQDLGVAGGYNEQFF.

This clonotype came up a few times. This chain connects TRBV29-1 to TRBJ2-1, with TRBD2 as a possible D gene (6 bases). The ends were cut back, 3 bases at V and 10 bases at J, with 13 bases in the middle. The CDR3 is 12 residues long. Germline lookup yields CDR1 SQVTM and CDR2 ANQGSEA. In DNA form, the CDR3 reads TGCAGCGTTGAGCTTGGGAGGACAGAGCAGTTCTTC. Translating gives CSVELGRTEQFF.

The rearrangement uses TRBV11-2 and TRBJ2-7; 8 bases align to TRBD1. With V trimmed by 9 bases and J by 0 bases, 7 bases remained unmatched. Germline lookup yields CDR1 SGHAT and CDR2 FQNNGV. This CDR3 contains 14 residues. The CDR3 DNA is TGTGCCAGTGACAGGGGACTCACCTCCTACGAGCAGTACTTC. Its translation: CASDRGLTSYEQYF.

The V gene is TRBV7-9, the J gene TRBJ2-1; TRBD2 aligns across 12 bases. Germline V gene lookup returns CDR1 SEHNR and CDR2 FQNEAQ (reference sequence). J was trimmed by 7 bases and V by 5 bases; bases with no gene match: 12. The length of the CDR3 is 17 residues. CDR3 residues: CASSAPTSGSKLNEQFF. In nucleotides, the CDR3 is TGTGCCAGCAGCGCGCCGACTAGCGGGAGTAAGTTGAATGAGCAGTTCTTC.

This clonotype was counted only a few times. At one end, the junction sequence differs from germline, possibly due to a read error. The CDR3 reads CATSLVGRNRETQYF. The CDR3 coding sequence is TGCGCCACCAGCCTGGTGGGGAGGAATCGGGAGACCCAGTACTTC. The chain joins TRBV5-1 to TRBJ2-5; a possible D gene is TRBD2 (6 bases). Germline CDR1 SGHRS, CDR2 YFSETQ. CDR3 length: 15 amino acids.

This clonotype was seen only a few times. V and J are TRBV7-7 and TRBJ2-1; TRBD2 agrees at 13 bases. With 5 bases clipped from V and 5 bases from J, the junction kept 15 bases outside the gene matches. This CDR3 is 19 amino acids long. Germline V gene sequence: CDR1 SSHAT, CDR2 FNYEAQ (reference sequence). The CDR3 nucleotides read TGTGCCAGCAGCCGGTATAGGGGGACTAGCGGGGAATTGGACAATGAGCAGTTCTTC. Translation: CASSRYRGTSGELDNEQFF.

This clonotype has more than one count but fewer than ten. CDR3 in amino acids: CAPPTEQYF. CDR3 nucleotides: TGTGCCCCCCCGACCGAGCAGTACTTC. The chain is built from TRBV12-3 or TRBV12-4 and TRBJ2-7; D ambiguous. Trimming stripped 11 bases from V and 6 bases from J, with 8 bases between. This CDR3 has 9 amino acids.

The chain recombines TRBV20-1 with TRBJ2-7, with no clear D. Deletions cut 5 bases from V and 1 base from J, with 9 bases between. The CDR3 spans 12 residues. CDR1 and CDR2 from the germline V gene are DFQATT and SNEGSKA (reference sequence). For the CDR3, the DNA is TGCAGTGCTTACGGTCCTTCCTACGAGCAGTACTTC. As protein: CSAYGPSYEQYF.

This clonotype came up a few times. The chain couples TRBV6-1 to TRBJ2-1; 9 bases fit TRBD1. The CDR3 has 15 residues. The V gene end was trimmed by 6 bases and the J gene end by 3 bases; junction bases not matched to a gene: 6. Germline assignment: CDR1 MNHNS and CDR2 SASEGT. The DNA of the CDR3 is TGTGCCAGCAGGGTGAGGACAGGGGTCTACAATGAGCAGTTCTTC. Translated: CASRVRTGVYNEQFF.

Ten or more counts support this clonotype. The chain carries TRBV7-9 and TRBJ1-1, with D perhaps matching TRBD1 (5 bases). This CDR3 is built from 16 residues. V dropped 4 bases and J dropped 3 bases, with 18 bases sitting between them. The germline V gene encodes CDR1 SEHNR and CDR2 FQNEAQ (reference sequence). CDR3 in amino acids: CASSWRPGASDTEAFF. The CDR3 DNA sequence: TGTGCCAGCAGCTGGCGACCCGGGGCTTCGGACACTGAAGCTTTCTTT.

This clonotype was seen more than once but under ten times. The V and J genes are TRBV11-1 and TRBJ2-1, with TRBD2 matching over 14 bases. In germline, CDR1 is SGHAT, CDR2 FQDESV (reference sequence). V lost 1 base and J lost 8; bases outside the gene matches: 10. This CDR3 region has 18 residues. CDR3 sequence reads: CASSLVVKGTSGSYEQFF. CDR3 bases: TGTGCCAGCAGCTTAGTTGTTAAGGGGACTAGCGGGAGTTATGAGCAGTTCTTC. Based on the CDR3 plus reference TRBV11-1 and TRBJ2-1, the full variable domain is EAEVAQSPRYKITEKSQAVAFWCDPISGHATLYWYRQILGQGPELLVQFQDESVVDDSQLPKDRFSAERLKGVDSTLKIQPAELGDSAMYLCASSLVVKGTSGSYEQFFGPGTRLTVL.

There are many counts of this clonotype. The CDR3 spells CASSYSGQGAYEQYF. The CDR3 DNA sequence: TGTGCCAGCAGTTACTCGGGTCAGGGGGCCTACGAGCAGTACTTC. The V call is TRBV6-5, the J call TRBJ2-7; TRBD1 agrees at 7 bases. The CDR3 runs to 15 residues. Per the germline V gene, CDR1 is MNHEY and CDR2 is SVGAGI. Trimming removed 0 bases from V and 2 bases from J; junction bases left unmatched: 4.

In its sample, this clonotype was seen many times. J is TRBJ1-1 and V is TRBV29-1; D may be TRBD1 (6 bases). V lost 0 bases and J lost 5, with 16 bases in between. This CDR3 spans 15 amino acids. CDR1 and CDR2 from the germline V gene are SQVTM and ANQGSEA. The CDR3 protein is CSVEDVSRGFTEAFF. For the CDR3, the DNA is TGCAGCGTTGAAGATGTTTCCAGGGGTTTTACTGAAGCTTTCTTT.

V usage is TRBV20-1 and J usage is TRBJ1-2, with D possibly being TRBD1 (6 bases). The CDR3 runs 12 residues. Germline lookup yields CDR1 DFQATT and CDR2 SNEGSKA (reference sequence). The germline V and J ends were trimmed by 5 bases and 7 bases, with 14 bases remaining between them. The CDR3 protein is CSAHRQAGGYTF. CDR3 nucleotide sequence: TGCAGTGCTCATCGACAGGCCGGTGGCTACACCTTC.

CDR3 nucleotides: TGCGCCAGCAGCCAAGAAGGGAAACGGGAGGCCGGGGATGAGCAGTTCTTC. This encodes CASSQEGKREAGDEQFF. The chain joins TRBV4-3 to TRBJ2-1; TRBD2 matches 7 bases. Germline V CDR1 and CDR2: LGHNA, YSLEER. The CDR3 length is 17 residues. With V trimmed by 0 bases and J by 8 bases, 13 bases remained unmatched.

The V call is TRBV7-7, the J call TRBJ2-1, with 8 bases matching TRBD1. CDR1 and CDR2 (germline): SSHAT, FNYEAQ (reference sequence). V shed 2 bases and J 8 bases; nucleotides not matched to a gene: 8. The CDR3 totals 15 residues. The chain's CDR3 is CASSLSQGARHEQFF. CDR3 sequence (DNA): TGTGCCAGCAGCTTAAGCCAGGGGGCTAGGCATGAGCAGTTCTTC.

The chain links TRBV27 to TRBJ2-1; 9 nucleotides match TRBD1. CDR1 is MNHEY, CDR2 SMNVEV, per germline (reference sequence). Losses at the gene ends were 8 bases for V and 4 bases for J; bases not matched to a gene: 9. This CDR3 contains 15 residues. This chain's CDR3 is CASGDGTGLYNEQFF. DNA for the CDR3: TGTGCCAGCGGGGACGGGACAGGGCTGTACAATGAGCAGTTCTTC.

This clonotype was seen at least ten times. V usage is TRBV6-4 and J usage is TRBJ2-6, with D possibly TRBD1 on 5 matching bases. The V gene's germline CDR1 is MRHNA and CDR2 SNTAGT. The CDR3 spans 15 residues. Deletions cut 6 bases from V and 0 bases from J, with 9 bases between. CDR3 loop: CASSLDSSGANVLTF. The CDR3 bases are TGTGCCAGCAGCCTAGACAGCTCTGGGGCCAACGTCCTGACTTTC.

V gene TRBV12-3 or TRBV12-4 combines with J gene TRBJ1-2; D remains unclear. Trimming took 5 bases from V and 6 from J, leaving 16 bases between them. The CDR3 runs 14 residues. CDR3 protein: CASSQSGPPDGYTF. In DNA, the CDR3 is TGTGCCAGCAGTCAAAGCGGTCCCCCTGATGGCTACACCTTC.

The rearrangement uses TRBV7-2 and TRBJ2-7; the match to TRBD2 covers 10 bases. Germline CDR1 and CDR2: SGHTA and FQGNSA. With 5 bases clipped from V and 6 bases from J, the junction kept 4 bases outside the gene matches. The CDR3 runs 13 residues. The CDR3 nucleotides read TGTGCCAGCAGCCAGCGGGAGGGCCTCGAGCAGTACTTC. This sequence encodes CASSQREGLEQYF.

This clonotype has more than one count but fewer than ten. The rearrangement joins TRBV20-1 to TRBJ1-1; possible D gene TRBD1, 5 bases. Germline V gene data show CDR1 as DFQATT and CDR2 as SNEGSKA (reference sequence). Trimming took off 2 bases at V and 1 base at J, with 8 bases between the two ends. The CDR3 length is 13 residues. CDR3 region: CSARLGGNTEAFF. DNA of the CDR3: TGCAGTGCTAGATTGGGGGGGAACACTGAAGCTTTCTTT.

This clonotype has only a few counts. CDR3 bases: TGTGCCAGCAGCTTCAATGGGATTTTGAACACTGAAGCTTTCTTT. It specifies CASSFNGILNTEAFF. The V gene is TRBV5-5, the J gene TRBJ1-1, with D unclear. The CDR3 runs 15 residues. Germline assignment: CDR1 SGHKS and CDR2 YYEKEE (reference sequence). The V and J ends lost 2 bases and 0 bases respectively, with 11 bases between them.